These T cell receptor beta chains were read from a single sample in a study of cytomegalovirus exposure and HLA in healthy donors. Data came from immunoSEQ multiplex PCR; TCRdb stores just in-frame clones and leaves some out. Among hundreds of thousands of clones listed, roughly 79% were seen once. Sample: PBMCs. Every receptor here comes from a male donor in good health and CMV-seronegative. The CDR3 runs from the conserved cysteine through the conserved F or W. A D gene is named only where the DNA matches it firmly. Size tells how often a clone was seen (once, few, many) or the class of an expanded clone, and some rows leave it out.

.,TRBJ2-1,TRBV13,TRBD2,TGTGCCAGCAGCTTCCCCGAGCGGGAGGGCCTACATGAGCAGTTCTTC,CASSFPEREGLHEQFF
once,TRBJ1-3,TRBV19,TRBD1,TGTGCCAGCTACTCCGGGACAGTTGGAAACACCATATATTTT,CASYSGTVGNTIYF
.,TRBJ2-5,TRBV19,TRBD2,TGTGCCAGTAGTCCCGGACTAGCGGGGGAGACCCAGTACTTC,CASSPGLAGETQYF
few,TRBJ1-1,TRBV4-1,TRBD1,TGCGCCAGCAGCCCACGGACAGGGAGGATGAACACTGAAGCTTTCTTT,CASSPRTGRMNTEAFF
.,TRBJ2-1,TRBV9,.,TGTGCCAGCAGCGTAGCGTCCTACAATGAGCAGTTCTTC,CASSVASYNEQFF
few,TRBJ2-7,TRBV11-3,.,TGTGCCAGCAGCTTAGGACGGGACTTAGGGGAGCAGTACTTC,CASSLGRDLGEQYF
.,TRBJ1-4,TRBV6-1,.,TGTGCCAGCAGCGCACAGGGTGCTAATGAAAAACTGTTTTTT,CASSAQGANEKLFF
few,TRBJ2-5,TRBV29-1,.,TGCAGCGTTGAAGATCGTCTGGGGAGAGAGACCCAGTACTTC,CSVEDRLGRETQYF
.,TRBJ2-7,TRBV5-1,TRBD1,TGCGCCAGCAGCCCAGGACAGGGAGCGGGCTCCTACGAGCAGTACTTC,CASSPGQGAGSYEQYF
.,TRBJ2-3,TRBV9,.,TGTGCCAGCAGCGTAGAGGGCCCCGCTAGCAGCACAGATACGCAGTATTTT,CASSVEGPASSTDTQYF
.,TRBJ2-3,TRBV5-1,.,TGCGCCAGCAGCCTTGGGCCTCGGGAAGATACGCAGTATTTT,CASSLGPREDTQYF
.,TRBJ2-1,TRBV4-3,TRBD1,TGCGCCAGCAGCCACCCCCCGGGGACAGGTAGCTCCTACAATGAGCAGTTCTTC,CASSHPPGTGSSYNEQFF
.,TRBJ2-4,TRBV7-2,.,TGTGCCAGCAGCCCCAGGGGTGCCAAAAACATTCAGTACTTC,CASSPRGAKNIQYF